What follows is one TCR beta chain and its context. Germline assignment: CDR1 SGHTA and CDR2 FQGNSA. V lost 6 bases and J lost 3, with 12 bases in between. The CDR3 sequence is 14 residues long. The sample originates from a study of control samples from healthy donors and cancer patients. TCRdb's table, derived via immunoSEQ multiplex PCR, lists solely in-frame clones and lacks some. The table shows approximately 52,000 clones, with about 85% occurring only once. Sequencing was done on a sample of PBMCs. This rearrangement joins TRBV7-2 to TRBJ1-5; the D gene is possibly TRBD1 (6 bases). This TCR was recovered from a man aged 60 to 69 with head and neck cancer. CDR3 in DNA: TGTGCCAGCAGAAAGGACAGCCCCAATCAGCCCCAGCATTTT. The encoded protein is CASRKDSPNQPQHF.